This T cell receptor (beta chain) is from a study of CD8 T cells in ankylosing spondylitis. Broader study findings: Disease-linked clones reportedly showed significant enrichment in matched ankylosing spondylitis synovial fluid. Ankylosing spondylitis blood appeared to carry a characteristic TCR beta motif of roughly 8 highly homologous variants.

Preparation of TCR beta libraries was done by quantitative 5'-RACE with molecular barcodes. One entry per CDR3 protein results from TCRdb running MiXCR on the 5' RACE reads. Altogether about 360,000 distinct CDR3 sequences are present, over 12% being singletons, with the ten largest covering 0.85% to 1.4%. Germline V CDR1 and CDR2: MNHEY, SMNVEV (reference sequence). V lost 3 bases to trimming and J lost 7 bases, with 10 bases between them. This CDR3 has 13 amino acids. In this sample, this clonotype turned up a few times. The antigen remains unidentified. This chain joins TRBV27 and TRBJ2-1; no reliable D call. The receptor comes from a male donor with ankylosing spondylitis or in good health (not recorded which). Sequencing was carried out using blood, either unsorted or a sorted T cell fraction (not recorded which). The CDR3 spells CASSFRKLNEQFF. CDR3 nucleotides: TGTGCCAGCAGTTTCCGAAAGTTAAATGAGCAGTTCTTC.